This TCR beta chain was identified in a study of T cell changes during pregnancy in multiple sclerosis. Only in-frame clones appear in the TCRdb table, and some are missing; sequencing was by immunoSEQ multiplex PCR. The data contain about 92,000 clones, 80% to 95% of them seen just once; the ten biggest clones take up approximately 1.4%. The CDR3 covers 13 residues. CDR1 and CDR2 from the germline V gene are SQVTM and ANQGSEA. V lost 6 bases to trimming and J lost 3 bases, with 12 bases between them. The sequence derives from a female donor with multiple sclerosis, enrolled in a pregnancy study. Sample: peripheral blood, taken in the first trimester of pregnancy. The chain carries TRBV29-1 and TRBJ2-1, with a tentative D call TRBD2 (6 bases). CDR3: CSVGRRDYNEQFF. CDR3 sequence (DNA): TGCAGCGTAGGACGGCGGGACTACAATGAGCAGTTCTTC.